This T cell receptor beta chain was sequenced during a study of T cell responses to AZD1222 COVID-19 vaccine. Findings and limits, study-wide: Targeting of unmutated variant regions was reportedly seen in nearly half of spike-specific TCRs.

For this clone: Its antigen remains unknown.

The assay was immunoSEQ multiplex PCR, and TCRdb's table has in-frame clones only and misses some. The table includes about 110,000 clones, 70% to 90% detected once. Sequenced here: peripheral blood, sampled 28 days after the second AZD1222 dose. The clonotype originates from an adult who received the AZD1222 COVID-19 vaccine.

CDR3 loop: CASSGRQGPYEQYF. CDR3 DNA: TGTGCCAGCAGTGGTCGACAGGGTCCCTACGAGCAGTACTTC. This chain connects TRBV27 to TRBJ2-7; 7 bases align to TRBD1. The CDR3 has 14 residues. The V and J ends lost 5 bases and 2 bases, in that order; junction bases with no gene match: 6. Germline lookup yields CDR1 MNHEY and CDR2 SMNVEV (reference sequence).